This T cell receptor beta chain was identified during a study of blood T cell repertoires in COVID-19. Whole-study context: Material from acute and convalescent COVID-19 was sourced from the United States, Italy and Spain. From T cells, B-cell-depleted T cells, or PBMCs came the material, which was cDNA or gDNA.

Original processing methods: Quantification of nucleated cells was approximated via reference gene primer amplification. Using immunoSEQ multiplex PCR, the repertoire was profiled, and TCRdb retains in-frame clones only, with some absent. V and J calls plus clone size are reproduced from that table; the DNA served to infer D and trimming. The repertoire holds about 270,000 clones, with approximately 80% as singletons. Germline CDR1 and CDR2: SGHRS and YFSETQ. The length of the CDR3 is 15 residues. Unmatched junction bases numbered 8, after V lost 1 base and J lost 7 bases. This sequence joins TRBV5-1 and TRBJ2-1, with 7 bases aligning to TRBD2. The source of this sequence is a woman in her fifties or sixties with active or convalescent COVID-19. Sequencing used peripheral blood. The DNA of the CDR3 is TGCGCCAGCAGCTTGCCGGCGGGGGTTTCGAATGAGCAGTTCTTC. Its protein is CASSLPAGVSNEQFF.